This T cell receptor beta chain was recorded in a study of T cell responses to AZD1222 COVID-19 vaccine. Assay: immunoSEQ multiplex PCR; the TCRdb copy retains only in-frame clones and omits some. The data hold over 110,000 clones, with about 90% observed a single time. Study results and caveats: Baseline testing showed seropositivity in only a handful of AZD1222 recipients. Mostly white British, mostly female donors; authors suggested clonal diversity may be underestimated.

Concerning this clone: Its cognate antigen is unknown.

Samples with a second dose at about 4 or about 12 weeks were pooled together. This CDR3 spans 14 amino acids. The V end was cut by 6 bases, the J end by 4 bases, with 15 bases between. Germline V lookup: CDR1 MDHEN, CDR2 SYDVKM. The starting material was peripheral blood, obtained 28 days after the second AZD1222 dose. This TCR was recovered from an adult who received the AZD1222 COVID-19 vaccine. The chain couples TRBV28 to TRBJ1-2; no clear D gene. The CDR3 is CASSPSVRVYGYTF. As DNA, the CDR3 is TGTGCCAGCAGCCCTTCGGTAAGGGTCTATGGCTACACCTTC.